These 5 T cell receptor beta chains were sequenced from one sample in a study of vaccination effects on CD4 cells after COVID-19. Produced via immunoSEQ multiplex PCR; TCRdb's table is partial and in-frame only. The sample holds fewer than 40,000 clones, roughly two thirds seen once. Their specific antigens are unknown. Before any sequencing was done, the ViraFEST assay used viral peptide pools to expand antigen-specific CD4+ T cells. Once cultured for approximately eleven days, the cells underwent separation to obtain CD4+ T cells. Sequenced material: CD4+ T cells from PBMCs cultured with HCoV-229E spike peptides, taken before COVID-19 vaccination. Every receptor here comes from a human donor who received a COVID-19 vaccine.

This clone was recorded a few times. The V call is TRBV13, the J call TRBJ1-6; perhaps TRBD1 as D (5 bases). The CDR3 spans 16 residues. Looked up from germline, CDR1 is PRHDT and CDR2 is FYEKMQ (reference sequence). V was cut by 4 bases and J by 5 bases, with 15 bases left in between. The CDR3 is CASSSRAFRDNSPLHF. The CDR3 bases are TGTGCCAGCAGCTCCAGGGCATTCAGGGATAATTCACCCCTCCACTTT.

This clone was recorded only once. This chain joins TRBV7-2 and TRBJ2-1, with D perhaps matching TRBD1 or TRBD2 (5 bases each). This CDR3 is built from 15 residues. Germline V lookup: CDR1 SGHTA, CDR2 FQGNSA. V was clipped by 8 bases and J by 7 bases, with 21 bases between them. In DNA form, the CDR3 reads TGTGCCAGCGTGAGGGGTATCGCGGAGGTGAATGAGCAGTTCTTC. Residues: CASVRGIAEVNEQFF.

The chain joins TRBV7-2 to TRBJ2-2, with 13 bases identical to TRBD2. The CDR3 has 19 residues. J lost 2 bases, V lost 2 bases, and 8 bases had no gene match. Looked up from germline, CDR1 is SGHTA and CDR2 is FQGNSA. CDR3 sequence reads: CASSLRGLAGLRNTGELFF. Written as DNA, the CDR3 is TGTGCCAGCAGCTTAAGGGGACTAGCGGGACTCCGTAACACCGGGGAGCTGTTTTTT.

This chain joins TRBV10-3 and TRBJ1-2, with no clear D. The germline V gene encodes CDR1 ENHRY and CDR2 SYGVKD. CDR3 length: 15 amino acids. Trimming shortened V by 3 bases and J by 5 bases, and 16 bases separated the two germline ends. CDR3 sequence reads: CAISEPIEQRYGYTF. For the CDR3, the DNA is TGTGCCATCAGTGAACCGATCGAACAGAGGTATGGCTACACCTTC.

This chain joins TRBV27 and TRBJ1-4; possibly TRBD1 for D (5 bases). V was clipped by 5 bases and J by 5 bases, with 15 bases between them. The CDR3 is made up of 15 amino acids. Germline CDR1 is MNHEY and CDR2 is SMNVEV (reference sequence). The CDR3 region has the DNA TGTGCCAGCAGTCCCACCCGGGGGGGAAATGAAAAACTGTTTTTT. It codes for CASSPTRGGNEKLFF.